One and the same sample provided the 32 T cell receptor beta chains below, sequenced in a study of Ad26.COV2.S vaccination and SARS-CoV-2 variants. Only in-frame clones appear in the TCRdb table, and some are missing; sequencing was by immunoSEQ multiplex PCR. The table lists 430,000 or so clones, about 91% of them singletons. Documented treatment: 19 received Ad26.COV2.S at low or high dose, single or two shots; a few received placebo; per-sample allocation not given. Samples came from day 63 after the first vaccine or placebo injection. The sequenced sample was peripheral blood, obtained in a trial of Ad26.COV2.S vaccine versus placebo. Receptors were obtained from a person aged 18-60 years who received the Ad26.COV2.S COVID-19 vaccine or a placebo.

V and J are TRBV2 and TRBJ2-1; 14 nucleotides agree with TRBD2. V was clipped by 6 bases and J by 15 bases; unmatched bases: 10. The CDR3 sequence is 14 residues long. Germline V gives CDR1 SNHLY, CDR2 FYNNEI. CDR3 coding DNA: TGTGCCAGCAGGGGGGGGACTAGCGGGAGTATTCTGTTCTTC. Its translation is CASRGGTSGSILFF.

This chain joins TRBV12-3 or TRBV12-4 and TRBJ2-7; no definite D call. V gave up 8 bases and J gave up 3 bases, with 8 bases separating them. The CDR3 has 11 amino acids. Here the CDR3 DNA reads TGTGCCAGCGGGAACCTCTACGAGCAGTACTTC. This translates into CASGNLYEQYF.

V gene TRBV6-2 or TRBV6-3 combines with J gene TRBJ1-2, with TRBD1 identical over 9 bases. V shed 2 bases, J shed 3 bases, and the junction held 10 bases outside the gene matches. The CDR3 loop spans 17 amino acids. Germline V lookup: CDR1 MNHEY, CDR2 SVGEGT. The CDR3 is CASSYTQTGGDYYGYTF. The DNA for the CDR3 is TGTGCCAGCAGTTACACCCAGACAGGGGGGGACTACTATGGCTACACCTTC.

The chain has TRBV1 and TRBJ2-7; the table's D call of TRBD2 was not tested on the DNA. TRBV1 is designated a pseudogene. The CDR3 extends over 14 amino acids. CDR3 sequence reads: CTSSQGRSSYEQYV. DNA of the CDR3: TGCACCAGCAGCCAAGGGAGAAGCTCCTACGAGCAGTACGTC.

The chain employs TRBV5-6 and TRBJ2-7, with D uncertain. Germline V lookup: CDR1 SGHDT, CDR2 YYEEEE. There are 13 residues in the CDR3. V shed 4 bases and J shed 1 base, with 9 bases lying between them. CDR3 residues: CASSPWGSYEQYV. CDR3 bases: TGTGCCAGCAGCCCCTGGGGTTCCTACGAGCAGTACGTC.

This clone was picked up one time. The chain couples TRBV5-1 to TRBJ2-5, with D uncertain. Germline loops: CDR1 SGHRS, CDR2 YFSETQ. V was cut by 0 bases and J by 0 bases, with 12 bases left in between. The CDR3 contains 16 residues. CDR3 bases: TGCGCCAGCAGCTTGGCCCCCCACCCGTACCAAGAGACCCAGTACTTC. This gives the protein CASSLAPHPYQETQYF.

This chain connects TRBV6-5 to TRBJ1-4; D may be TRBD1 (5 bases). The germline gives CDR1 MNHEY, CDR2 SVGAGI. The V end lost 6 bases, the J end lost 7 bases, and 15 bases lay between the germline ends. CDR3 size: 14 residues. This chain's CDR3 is CASSSGYLSEKLFF. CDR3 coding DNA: TGTGCCAGCAGCTCAGGGTACTTGTCTGAAAAACTGTTTTTT.

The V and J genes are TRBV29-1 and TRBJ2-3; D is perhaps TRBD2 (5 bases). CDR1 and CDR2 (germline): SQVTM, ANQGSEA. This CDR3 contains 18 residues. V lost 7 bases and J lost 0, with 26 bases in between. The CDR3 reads CSAPGRTLRPYSTDTQYF. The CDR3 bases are TGCAGCGCCCCCGGACGGACTCTTCGCCCTTATAGCACAGATACGCAGTATTTT.

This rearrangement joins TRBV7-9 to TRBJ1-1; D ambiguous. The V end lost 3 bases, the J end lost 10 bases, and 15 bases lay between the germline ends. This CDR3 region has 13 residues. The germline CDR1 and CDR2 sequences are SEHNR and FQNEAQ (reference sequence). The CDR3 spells CASSFLGENLAFF. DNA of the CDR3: TGTGCCAGCAGCTTCCTTGGTGAGAATTTAGCTTTCTTT.

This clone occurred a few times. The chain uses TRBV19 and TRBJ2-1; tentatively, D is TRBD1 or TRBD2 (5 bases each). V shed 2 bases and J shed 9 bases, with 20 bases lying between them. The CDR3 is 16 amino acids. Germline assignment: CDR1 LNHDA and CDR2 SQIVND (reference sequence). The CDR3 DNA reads TGTGCCAGTAGTATATGGGGCACCTACACAAGCGGTGAGCAGTTCTTC. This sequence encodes CASSIWGTYTSGEQFF.

The DNA of the CDR3 is TGTGCCAGCAGCGACGGGGGACAGGGCACAGATACGCAGTATTTT. It translates to CASSDGGQGTDTQYF. The chain combines TRBV21-1 with TRBJ2-3; the D call in the table, TRBD1, was not verified against the DNA. TRBV21-1 is a documented pseudogene. The CDR3 totals 15 residues.

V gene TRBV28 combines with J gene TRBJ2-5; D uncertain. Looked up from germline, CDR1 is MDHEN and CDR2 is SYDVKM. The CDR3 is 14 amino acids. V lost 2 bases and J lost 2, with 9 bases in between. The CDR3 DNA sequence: TGTGCCAGCAGTTTAGCGGACCCACAAGAGACCCAGTACTTC. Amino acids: CASSLADPQETQYF.

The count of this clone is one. The CDR3 spells CASSLTGGFDEQYF. For the CDR3, the DNA is TGTGCCAGCAGCTTGACAGGGGGCTTCGACGAGCAGTACTTC. The rearrangement joins TRBV7-3 to TRBJ2-7; 10 nucleotides agree with TRBD1. Germline CDR1 is SGHTA and CDR2 is FQGTGA. The CDR3 has 14 amino acids. J was trimmed by 5 bases and V by 3 bases; bases with no gene match: 4.

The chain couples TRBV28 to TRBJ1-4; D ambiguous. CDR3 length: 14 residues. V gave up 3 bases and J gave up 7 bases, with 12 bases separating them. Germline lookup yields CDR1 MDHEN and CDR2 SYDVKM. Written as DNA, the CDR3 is TGTGCCAGCAGTTTCCCCGGGATGGCTGAAAAACTGTTTTTT. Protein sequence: CASSFPGMAEKLFF.

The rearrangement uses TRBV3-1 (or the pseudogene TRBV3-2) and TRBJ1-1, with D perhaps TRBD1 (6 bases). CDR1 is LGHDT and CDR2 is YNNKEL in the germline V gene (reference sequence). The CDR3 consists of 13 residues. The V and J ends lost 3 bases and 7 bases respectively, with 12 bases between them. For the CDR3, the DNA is TGTGCCAGCAGCCAGAACGACAGGCATGAAGCTTTCTTT. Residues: CASSQNDRHEAFF.

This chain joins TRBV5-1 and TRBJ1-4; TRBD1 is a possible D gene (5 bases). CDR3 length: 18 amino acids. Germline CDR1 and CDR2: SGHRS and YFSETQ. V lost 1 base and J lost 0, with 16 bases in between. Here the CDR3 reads CASSLRGGRAPTNEKLFF. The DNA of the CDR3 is TGCGCCAGCAGCTTGCGGGGGGGAAGGGCACCAACTAATGAAAAACTGTTTTTT.

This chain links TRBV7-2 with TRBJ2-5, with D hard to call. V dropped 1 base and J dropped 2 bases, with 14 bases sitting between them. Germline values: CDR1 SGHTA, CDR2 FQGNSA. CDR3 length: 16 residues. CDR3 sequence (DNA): TGTGCCAGCAGCTTAGGGCGATTACAGAGACAAGAGACCCAGTACTTC. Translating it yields CASSLGRLQRQETQYF.

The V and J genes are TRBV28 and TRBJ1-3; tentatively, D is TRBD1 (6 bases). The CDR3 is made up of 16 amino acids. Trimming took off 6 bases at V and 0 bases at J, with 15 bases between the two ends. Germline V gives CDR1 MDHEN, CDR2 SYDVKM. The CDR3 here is CASSPWGRSSGNTIYF. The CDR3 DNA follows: TGTGCCAGCAGCCCCTGGGGGCGGTCCTCTGGAAACACCATATATTTT.

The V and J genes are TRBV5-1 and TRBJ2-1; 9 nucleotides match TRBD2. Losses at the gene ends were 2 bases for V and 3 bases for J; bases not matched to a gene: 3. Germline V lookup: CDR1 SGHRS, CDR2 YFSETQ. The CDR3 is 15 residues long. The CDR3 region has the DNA TGCGCCAGCAGCTTCGTAGCGGGGGACTACAATGAGCAGTTCTTC. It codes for CASSFVAGDYNEQFF. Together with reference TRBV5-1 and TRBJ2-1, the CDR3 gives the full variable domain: KAGVTQTPRYLIKTRGQQVTLSCSPISGHRSVSWYQQTPGQGLQFLFEYFSETQRNKGNFPGRFSGRQFSNSRSEMNVSTLELGDSALYLCASSFVAGDYNEQFFGPGTRLTVL.

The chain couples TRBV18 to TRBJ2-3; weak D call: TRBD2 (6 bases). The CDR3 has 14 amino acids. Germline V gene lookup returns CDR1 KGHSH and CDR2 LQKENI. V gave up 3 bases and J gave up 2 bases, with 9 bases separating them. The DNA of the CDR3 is TGTGCCAGCTCACCGCTAGCGATCACAGATACGCAGTATTTT. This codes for CASSPLAITDTQYF. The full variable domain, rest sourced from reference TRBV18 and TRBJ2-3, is NAGVMQNPRHLVRRRGQEARLRCSPMKGHSHVYWYRQLPEEGLKFMVYLQKENIIDESGMPKERFSAEFPKEGPSILRIQQVVRGDSAAYFCASSPLAITDTQYFGPGTRLTVL.

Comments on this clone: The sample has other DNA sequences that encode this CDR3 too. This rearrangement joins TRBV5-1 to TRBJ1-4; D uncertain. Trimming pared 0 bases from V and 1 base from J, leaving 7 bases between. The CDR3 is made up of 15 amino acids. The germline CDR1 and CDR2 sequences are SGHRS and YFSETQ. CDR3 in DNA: TGCGCCAGCAGCTTGGAAGGAGGAACTAATGAAAAACTGTTTTTT. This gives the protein CASSLEGGTNEKLFF.

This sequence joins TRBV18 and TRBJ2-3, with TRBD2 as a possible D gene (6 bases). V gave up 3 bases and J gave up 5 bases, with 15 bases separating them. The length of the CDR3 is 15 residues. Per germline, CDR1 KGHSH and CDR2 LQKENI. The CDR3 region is CASSPLASPGDTQYF. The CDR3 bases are TGTGCCAGCTCACCTCTAGCGTCCCCGGGAGATACGCAGTATTTT.

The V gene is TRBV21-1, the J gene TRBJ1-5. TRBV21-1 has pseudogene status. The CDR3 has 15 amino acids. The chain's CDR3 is CASSERWGVDQPQHF. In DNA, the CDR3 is TGTGCCAGCAGCGAAAGGTGGGGGGTGGATCAGCCCCAGCATTTT.

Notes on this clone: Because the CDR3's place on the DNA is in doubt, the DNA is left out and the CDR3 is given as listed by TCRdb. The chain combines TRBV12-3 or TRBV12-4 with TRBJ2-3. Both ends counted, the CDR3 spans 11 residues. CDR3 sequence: CASSFGSGNLF.

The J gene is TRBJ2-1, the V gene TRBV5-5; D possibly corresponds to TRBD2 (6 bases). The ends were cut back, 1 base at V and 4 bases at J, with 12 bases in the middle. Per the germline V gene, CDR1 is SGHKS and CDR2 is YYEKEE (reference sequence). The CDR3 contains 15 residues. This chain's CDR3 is CASSLIAGTYNEQFF. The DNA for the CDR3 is TGTGCCAGCAGCTTGATTGCGGGGACTTACAATGAGCAGTTCTTC.

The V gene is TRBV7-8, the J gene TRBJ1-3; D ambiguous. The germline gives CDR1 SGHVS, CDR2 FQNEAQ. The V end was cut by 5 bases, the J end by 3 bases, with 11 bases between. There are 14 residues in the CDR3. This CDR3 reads CASSPGWVGNTIYF. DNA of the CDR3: TGTGCCAGCAGCCCCGGGTGGGTTGGAAACACCATATATTTT. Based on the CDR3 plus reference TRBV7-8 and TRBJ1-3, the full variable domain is GAGVSQSPRYKVAKRGQDVALRCDPISGHVSLFWYQQALGQGPEFLTYFQNEAQLDKSGLPSDRFFAERPEGSVSTLKIQRTQQEDSAVYLCASSPGWVGNTIYFGEGSWLTVV.

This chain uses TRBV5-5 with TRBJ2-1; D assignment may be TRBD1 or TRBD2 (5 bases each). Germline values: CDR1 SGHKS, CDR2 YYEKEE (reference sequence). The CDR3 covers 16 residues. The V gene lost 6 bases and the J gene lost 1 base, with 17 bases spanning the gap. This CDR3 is CASTEVGENSYNEQFF. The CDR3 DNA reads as TGTGCCAGCACCGAGGTGGGGGAGAATTCCTACAATGAGCAGTTCTTC. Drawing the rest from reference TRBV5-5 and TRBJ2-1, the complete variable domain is DAGVTQSPTHLIKTRGQQVTLRCSPISGHKSVSWYQQVLGQGPQFIFQYYEKEERGRGNFPDRFSARQFPNYSSELNVNALLLGDSALYLCASTEVGENSYNEQFFGPGTRLTVL.

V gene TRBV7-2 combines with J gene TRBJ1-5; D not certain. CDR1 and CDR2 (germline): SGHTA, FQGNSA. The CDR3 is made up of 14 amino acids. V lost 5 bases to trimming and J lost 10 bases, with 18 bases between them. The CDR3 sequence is CASSPINSFLPQHF. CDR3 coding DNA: TGTGCCAGCAGCCCCATCAATAGTTTTTTACCCCAGCATTTT.

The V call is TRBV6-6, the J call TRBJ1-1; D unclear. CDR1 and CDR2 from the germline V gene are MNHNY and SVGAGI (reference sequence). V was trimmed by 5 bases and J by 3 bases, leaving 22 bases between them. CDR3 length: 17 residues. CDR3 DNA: TGTGCCAGCAGTCTCCCAGTCGAGCGGTCTTGGGACACTGAAGCTTTCTTT. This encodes CASSLPVERSWDTEAFF.

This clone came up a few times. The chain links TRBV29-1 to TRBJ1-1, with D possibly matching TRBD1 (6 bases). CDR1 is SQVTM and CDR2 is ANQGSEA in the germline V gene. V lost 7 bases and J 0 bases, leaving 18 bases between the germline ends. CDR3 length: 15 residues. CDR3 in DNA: TGCAGCGCTACTCCGGGACACAGAATGAACACTGAAGCTTTCTTT. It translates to CSATPGHRMNTEAFF.

The CDR3 loop reads CASSQVPGVGTDTQYF. The CDR3 bases are TGCGCCAGCAGCCAAGTTCCCGGGGTGGGCACAGATACGCAGTATTTT. The V gene is TRBV4-1, the J gene TRBJ2-3; maybe TRBD2 (5 bases). Trimming removed 1 base at V and 1 base at J, with 12 bases between. In germline, CDR1 is MGHRA, CDR2 YSYEKL. The CDR3 contains 16 residues.

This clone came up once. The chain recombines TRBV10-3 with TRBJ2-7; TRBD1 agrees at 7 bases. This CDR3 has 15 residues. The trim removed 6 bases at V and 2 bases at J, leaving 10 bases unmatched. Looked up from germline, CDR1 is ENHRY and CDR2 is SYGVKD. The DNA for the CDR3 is TGTGCCATCAGCGGCCGACAGGGTCGGGCCTACGAGCAGTACTTC. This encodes CAISGRQGRAYEQYF.